Below are 10 T cell receptor beta chains sequenced from a single sample in a study of vaccination effects on CD4 cells after COVID-19. Their antigens are not known. Sequencing in the ViraFEST assay came after antigen-specific CD4+ T cells had been expanded with viral peptide pools, which were used to stimulate PBMC. Investigators separated out CD4+ T cells once 10 days of culture had passed. TCRdb's copy holds only in-frame clones and misses some; the assay was immunoSEQ multiplex PCR. This repertoire shows tens of thousands of clones, about three quarters found once; its top ten account for about 11%. This sample comprised CD4+ T cells from PBMCs cultured with HCoV-229E spike peptides, obtained before COVID-19 vaccination. All receptors derive from a human donor who received a COVID-19 vaccine.

This chain uses TRBV29-1 with TRBJ1-4; D unclear. This CDR3 has 10 residues. Germline assignment: CDR1 SQVTM and CDR2 ANQGSEA. Trimming cost V 7 bases and J 5 bases, with 5 bases left between them. The CDR3 nucleotides are TGCAGCGCCGGAAATGAAAAACTGTTTTTT. Translated: CSAGNEKLFF.

V is TRBV18 and J is TRBJ1-1; the D is unclear. The ends were cut back, 0 bases at V and 1 base at J, with 9 bases in the middle. CDR3 size: 15 residues. Germline-derived CDR1 and CDR2 are KGHSH and LQKENI. The CDR3 spells CASSPPDTWNTEAFF. In DNA, the CDR3 is TGTGCCAGCTCACCACCAGACACATGGAACACTGAAGCTTTCTTT.

The genes are TRBV29-1 and TRBJ2-3, with 9 nucleotides matching TRBD2. The length of the CDR3 is 14 residues. The J segment lost 8 bases and the V segment lost 4 bases, leaving 10 bases of the junction unmatched. Germline-derived CDR1 and CDR2 are SQVTM and ANQGSEA. The CDR3 region is CSVALAGGSGTQYF. In DNA form, the CDR3 reads TGCAGCGTTGCCCTCGCGGGAGGGAGTGGTACGCAGTATTTT.

The chain couples TRBV11-2 to TRBJ2-6; D is undetermined. V was cut by 4 bases and J by 0 bases, with 16 bases left in between. Germline values: CDR1 SGHAT, CDR2 FQNNGV. This CDR3 region has 18 residues. The chain's CDR3 is CASSSLTQTRSGANVLTF. CDR3 DNA sequence: TGTGCCAGCAGCTCCCTAACCCAGACCCGCTCTGGGGCCAACGTCCTGACTTTC.

This clone was recorded a few times. The chain links TRBV6-5 to TRBJ2-7; D is ambiguous. The length of the CDR3 is 11 residues. In germline, CDR1 is MNHEY, CDR2 SVGAGI. V shed 6 bases and J shed 1 base, with 4 bases lying between them. This CDR3 reads CASRGSYEQYF. The CDR3 DNA reads TGTGCCAGCAGGGGATCCTACGAGCAGTACTTC.

This clone was seen once. This chain uses TRBV12-5 with TRBJ2-3; 7 positions match TRBD2. The V segment lost 3 bases and the J segment 8 bases; nucleotides outside the gene matches: 2. This CDR3 is built from 12 residues. Germline V gives CDR1 LGHNT, CDR2 FRNRAP. In nucleotides, the CDR3 is TGTGCTAGTGGTTTAAGGGAGGGTACGCAGTATTTT. Amino acid sequence: CASGLREGTQYF.

The chain has TRBV2 and TRBJ2-1, with TRBD2 matching 12 bases. Unmatched junction bases numbered 8, after V lost 2 bases and J lost 6 bases. Germline CDR1 SNHLY, CDR2 FYNNEI. CDR3 size: 17 residues. For the CDR3, the DNA is TGTGCCAGCAGTGAACCGATGGCTAGCGGGAGGGGCAATGAGCAGTTCTTC. Translated: CASSEPMASGRGNEQFF.

The count of this clone is one. The chain's CDR3 is CASSPTGQVLGQPQHF. For the CDR3, the DNA is TGTGCCAGCTCACCAACGGGACAGGTTTTAGGACAGCCCCAGCATTTT. The rearrangement joins TRBV18 to TRBJ1-5; 8 bases fit TRBD1. With V trimmed by 2 bases and J by 7 bases, 10 bases remained unmatched. In germline, CDR1 is KGHSH, CDR2 LQKENI. The CDR3 runs to 16 residues.

The rearrangement links TRBV5-5 to TRBJ2-5, with D perhaps TRBD2 (7 bases). Germline CDR1 SGHKS, CDR2 YYEKEE (reference sequence). With 0 bases removed from V and 4 bases from J, the gap between germline ends came to 10 bases. The CDR3 is 14 residues long. The chain's CDR3 is CASSLAGGAETQYF. CDR3 bases: TGTGCCAGCAGCTTGGCGGGGGGCGCAGAGACCCAGTACTTC.

The rearrangement uses TRBV30 and TRBJ1-6, with TRBD1 as a possible D gene (5 bases). The V gene lost 0 bases and the J gene lost 7 bases, with 13 bases spanning the gap. This CDR3 contains 15 residues. Germline V gives CDR1 GTSNPN, CDR2 SVGIG (reference sequence). The CDR3, as DNA: TGTGCCTGGAGTGTACGGGGGTCATGGAATTCACCCCTCCACTTT. Protein product: CAWSVRGSWNSPLHF. Variable domain in full (rest from reference TRBV30 and TRBJ1-6): SQTIHQWPATLVQPVGSPLSLECTVEGTSNPNLYWYRQAAGRGLQLLFYSVGIGQISSEVPQNLSASRPQDRQFILSSKKLLLSDSGFYLCAWSVRGSWNSPLHFGNGTRLTVT.